This record concerns one T cell receptor (beta chain) sequence. The sample originates from a study of PD-1 blockade in classical Hodgkin lymphoma. About the study: Patients were administered nivolumab (3 mg/kg intravenously) every 2 weeks.

This sample's time point: cycle 4 day 1 (C4D1), after less than 7 weeks of nivolumab. Each patient relapsed following autologous stem cell transplantation, and prior brentuximab vedotin exposure differed. Magnetic negative selection was used to purify CD4+ T cells from thawed PBMCs. Assay: immunoSEQ multiplex PCR; the TCRdb copy retains only in-frame clones and omits some. Found here are about 18,000 clones, around 80% of them singletons; the top ten hold approximately 2.4%. Here the sequenced sample was CD4+ T cells from blood, taken before the fourth cycle of nivolumab. The clonotype originates from a human donor with classical Hodgkin lymphoma.

For the CDR3, the DNA is TGTGCCAGCAGCTTAGTTTCTAGTAATGAGCAGTTCTTC. Translated, it gives CASSLVSSNEQFF. The chain uses TRBV11-3 and TRBJ2-1; D unclear. Per the germline V gene, CDR1 is SGHNT and CDR2 is YENEEA. The ends were cut back, 1 base at V and 7 bases at J, with 8 bases in the middle. The CDR3 spans 13 residues.